A single sample gave rise to the 14 T cell receptor beta chains below, sequenced in a study of technical replicates of blood from a handful of donors. TCRdb's table, derived via immunoSEQ multiplex PCR, lists solely in-frame clones and lacks some. The sample carries 65,000 to 90,000 clones, approximately 94% recorded once. Material: T cells isolated from PBMCs. The receptors come from a human donor in good health.

This clone is a singleton in its sample. V is TRBV5-1 and J is TRBJ2-7; 9 bases map to TRBD2. J gave up 7 bases and V 6 bases, and 14 bases lay outside the gene matches. Germline-derived CDR1 and CDR2 are SGHRS and YFSETQ. This CDR3 has 15 amino acids. The CDR3 nucleotides are TGCGCCAGCACCCTGGATTACCTAGCGGGAAAAGAGCAGTACTTC. Encoded protein: CASTLDYLAGKEQYF.

This sequence joins TRBV9 and TRBJ2-1; no clear D. In germline, CDR1 is SGDLS, CDR2 YYNGEE. The CDR3 extends over 15 amino acids. V lost 2 bases to trimming and J lost 6 bases, with 15 bases between them. CDR3 sequence (DNA): TGTGCCAGCAGCGTGATGGCGCAAACAGCCAATGAGCAGTTCTTC. Translated, it gives CASSVMAQTANEQFF.

This clone has only one observation. This chain links TRBV18 with TRBJ2-1; 9 nucleotides match TRBD1. There are 13 residues in the CDR3. CDR1 and CDR2 from the germline V gene are KGHSH and LQKENI. J was trimmed by 7 bases and V by 7 bases; bases with no gene match: 5. The CDR3 DNA follows: TGTGCCAGCTACTTGGGGACAGGGAATGAGCAGTTCTTC. The encoded protein is CASYLGTGNEQFF.

The chain recombines TRBV7-8 with TRBJ2-3; 12 positions match TRBD2. Trimming took 5 bases from V and 5 from J; bases not matched to a gene: 8. From germline, CDR1 is SGHVS and CDR2 FQNEAQ. The CDR3 has 16 residues. The CDR3 DNA reads TGTGCCAGCAGCCAAAAGACTAGCGGGAGACAAGATACGCAGTATTTT. It specifies CASSQKTSGRQDTQYF.

This chain links TRBV27 with TRBJ1-1, with a possible D match to TRBD1 (6 bases). CDR1 and CDR2 from the germline V gene are MNHEY and SMNVEV (reference sequence). V gave up 3 bases and J gave up 5 bases, with 10 bases separating them. This CDR3 spans 13 amino acids. The CDR3 spells CASSLGGLTEAFF. The CDR3 DNA follows: TGTGCCAGCAGTTTGGGGGGGCTGACTGAAGCTTTCTTT.

This chain uses TRBV5-1 with TRBJ1-2; 8 nucleotides match TRBD1. The CDR3 spans 14 residues. V lost 3 bases and J lost 8; bases outside the gene matches: 9. Germline CDR1 and CDR2: SGHRS and YFSETQ. The CDR3 bases are TGCGCCAGCAGCTCGGATCGGACAGGGCGAGGCTACACCTTC. Protein: CASSSDRTGRGYTF.

The V call is TRBV10-3, the J call TRBJ2-4; 10 nucleotides align to TRBD2. Trimming cost V 4 bases and J 0 bases; bases outside gene matches: 12. Per the germline V gene, CDR1 is ENHRY and CDR2 is SYGVKD. The CDR3 consists of 19 residues. The CDR3 sequence: CAISARGSGRAGAKNIQYF. DNA of the CDR3: TGTGCCATCAGTGCTAGAGGCAGCGGGAGGGCCGGAGCCAAAAACATTCAGTACTTC.

The chain carries TRBV7-2 and TRBJ2-7; 14 nucleotides agree with TRBD2. CDR1 and CDR2 (germline): SGHTA, FQGNSA. With 5 bases clipped from V and 7 bases from J, the junction kept 13 bases outside the gene matches. The CDR3 spans 17 residues. The CDR3, as DNA: TGTGCCAGCAGCCCGATTAGACTAGCGGGAGGGCCTAGGGAGCAGTACTTC. It encodes CASSPIRLAGGPREQYF. Full variable domain (missing parts from reference TRBV7-2 and TRBJ2-7): GAGVSQSPSNKVTEKGKDVELRCDPISGHTALYWYRQSLGQGLEFLIYFQGNSAPDKSGLPSDRFSAERTGGSVSTLTIQRTQQEDSAVYLCASSPIRLAGGPREQYFGPGTRLTVT.

The chain combines TRBV5-4 with TRBJ2-7; 7 nucleotides align to TRBD2. Germline-derived CDR1 and CDR2 are SGHNT and YYREEE (reference sequence). V dropped 7 bases and J dropped 5; count of bases not matched to a gene: 15. The CDR3 contains 15 residues. CDR3 loop: CASRVWRGGPDEQYF. The CDR3 bases are TGTGCCAGCCGAGTTTGGCGGGGAGGGCCGGACGAGCAGTACTTC.

This clone showed up just once. The genes are TRBV19 and TRBJ1-4, with 11 positions matching TRBD1. The CDR3 is 14 amino acids. Germline assignment: CDR1 LNHDA and CDR2 SQIVND (reference sequence). V was clipped by 6 bases and J by 8 bases; unmatched bases: 5. The CDR3 DNA reads TGTGCCAGTAGCAGGGGACAGGGGGGAGAAAAACTGTTTTTT. Translated: CASSRGQGGEKLFF.

The chain has TRBV5-6 and TRBJ1-1; TRBD1 matches at 7 bases. Germline CDR1 SGHDT, CDR2 YYEEEE. This CDR3 has 14 amino acids. V dropped 4 bases and J dropped 2; count of bases not matched to a gene: 5. CDR3 in amino acids: CASSLTGRNTEAFF. CDR3 bases: TGTGCCAGCAGCCTGACAGGGAGAAACACTGAAGCTTTCTTT.

This clone was detected once. The CDR3 here is CASSIKDYGYGYTF. As DNA, the CDR3 is TGTGCCAGTAGTATCAAGGACTATGGCTATGGCTACACCTTC. This sequence joins TRBV19 and TRBJ1-2; no clear D gene. Germline CDR1 is LNHDA and CDR2 is SQIVND (reference sequence). Trimming shortened V by 3 bases and J by 4 bases, and 12 bases separated the two germline ends. This CDR3 region has 14 residues.

The chain links TRBV6-1 to TRBJ2-7; D possibly corresponds to TRBD1 (5 bases). The V and J ends lost 7 bases and 5 bases respectively, with 9 bases between them. This CDR3 spans 11 amino acids. Per germline, CDR1 MNHNS and CDR2 SASEGT. Written as DNA, the CDR3 is TGTGCCAGCATCATGGGGCACGAGCAGTACTTC. It is translated as CASIMGHEQYF.

The chain joins TRBV13 to TRBJ2-1; unclear D gene. Germline V gene data show CDR1 as PRHDT and CDR2 as FYEKMQ (reference sequence). This CDR3 region has 13 residues. Trimming cost V 1 base and J 9 bases, with 10 bases left between them. CDR3 in amino acids: CASSLDPSLEQFF. CDR3 coding DNA: TGTGCCAGCAGCTTAGATCCTTCCCTTGAGCAGTTCTTC.